This T cell receptor (beta chain) was sequenced for a study of post-analysis software for immune sequencing data. Notes on this clonotype: Its antigen is unidentified. Its ends do not fully match the called genes, so a read error is possible.

This CDR3 is built from 15 residues. Per germline, CDR1 LGHNA and CDR2 YSLEER. Study-level points and caveats: Roughly 5 TRBV segments were significantly more frequent in patients than in controls. TRBV5-6, TRBV5-1 and TRBV20-1 were among these segments. F-measure co-clustering was strong for batch-matched samples. Controls significantly exceeded multiple sclerosis patients in normalized Chao1 diversity.

Presence of unique molecular identifiers characterized the TCR beta cDNA libraries. TCRdb recomputed calls from the PCR reads with MiXCR, one row per CDR3 protein. The sample holds 700,000 to 900,000 distinct CDR3 sequences; under 60% are singletons and the top ten take roughly 4.5%. The specimen sequenced was blood. The clonotype originates from a girl aged 5-17 years with multiple sclerosis. V and J are TRBV4-3 and TRBJ1-4, with no clear D. The DNA of the CDR3 is TGCGCCAGCAGCGCGACGGACGGTTTGAATGAAAAGCTGTTTTTT. Translating it yields CASSATDGLNEKLFF.